The 27 T cell receptor beta chains presented below share a single source sample, sequenced in a study of blood T cell repertoires in COVID-19. The method was immunoSEQ multiplex PCR; TCRdb's version includes in-frame clones alone and lacks a portion of them. Here the sample spans about 210,000 clones, around nine tenths being singletons. The specimen was PBMCs or T cells enriched from blood (not recorded which). These receptors all come from a woman aged 30 to 39 who had been exposed to COVID-19.

The V gene is TRBV5-8, the J gene TRBJ2-1; TRBD2 matches 11 bases. V gave up 4 bases and J gave up 6 bases; unmatched junction bases: 6. The CDR3 is 15 amino acids. CDR1 is SGHTS and CDR2 is YDEGEE in the germline V gene. The CDR3 nucleotides read TGTGCCAGCAGCCCCACTAGCGGGGGTGGCAATGAGCAGTTCTTC. This sequence encodes CASSPTSGGGNEQFF.

The rearrangement joins TRBV10-3 to TRBJ1-2; no reliable D call. Germline V gene data show CDR1 as ENHRY and CDR2 as SYGVKD. The CDR3 sequence is 13 residues long. V shed 5 bases and J shed 6 bases, with 13 bases lying between them. Here the CDR3 DNA reads TGTGCCATCAGTCCGAGAGAGGAGGATGGCTACACCTTC. Protein sequence: CAISPREEDGYTF.

This rearrangement joins TRBV19 to TRBJ1-4; D is uncertain. With 6 bases removed from V and 0 bases from J, the gap between germline ends came to 11 bases. Germline CDR1 reads LNHDA; CDR2 reads SQIVND (reference sequence). The CDR3 extends over 15 amino acids. DNA of the CDR3: TGTGCCAGTAGATACAGTGGTGCAACTAATGAAAAACTGTTTTTT. It specifies CASRYSGATNEKLFF.

This chain connects TRBV15 to TRBJ2-3, with D possibly TRBD2 on 6 matching bases. Germline lookup yields CDR1 LNHNV and CDR2 YYDKDF (reference sequence). There are 18 residues in the CDR3. The V gene lost 2 bases and the J gene lost 0 bases, with 18 bases spanning the gap. CDR3 loop: CATSRSLTSYSSTDTQYF. The CDR3 DNA reads TGTGCCACCAGCAGATCCTTGACTAGTTATTCGAGCACAGATACGCAGTATTTT.

This clone was seen just once. V gene TRBV5-1 combines with J gene TRBJ1-2; 10 bases are a match to TRBD1. The V gene end was trimmed by 4 bases and the J gene end by 7 bases; junction bases not matched to a gene: 4. The CDR3 spans 13 residues. Germline V CDR1 and CDR2: SGHRS, YFSETQ. The CDR3 is CASSVGQGGGYTF. In nucleotides, the CDR3 is TGCGCCAGCAGCGTCGGACAGGGGGGTGGCTACACCTTC.

V and J are TRBV4-2 and TRBJ1-4, with 11 positions matching TRBD1. V was clipped by 0 bases and J by 8 bases; unmatched bases: 8. The germline V gene has CDR1 LGHNA and CDR2 YNFKEQ. The CDR3 runs to 17 residues. This CDR3 reads CASSQDIWTGGSEKLFF. In DNA, the CDR3 is TGTGCCAGCAGCCAAGATATCTGGACAGGGGGCTCGGAAAAACTGTTTTTT.

The chain employs TRBV4-2 and TRBJ1-1, with D uncertain. This CDR3 contains 18 residues. Germline V lookup: CDR1 LGHNA, CDR2 YNFKEQ. Deletions cut 1 base from V and 2 bases from J, with 20 bases between. The chain's CDR3 is CASSQVTQAQSSNTEAFF. The CDR3 DNA reads TGTGCCAGCAGCCAAGTAACCCAGGCTCAAAGTTCTAACACTGAAGCTTTCTTT.

The rearrangement uses TRBV10-3 and TRBJ1-1, with 9 bases matching TRBD1. V shed 7 bases, J shed 0 bases, and the junction held 6 bases outside the gene matches. Germline V gene sequence: CDR1 ENHRY, CDR2 SYGVKD. The CDR3 extends over 15 amino acids. CDR3 residues: CAITMGTGLNTEAFF. CDR3 in DNA: TGTGCCATCACCATGGGGACAGGGCTGAACACTGAAGCTTTCTTT.

V and J are TRBV7-9 and TRBJ1-1, with 7 nucleotides matching TRBD1. The CDR3 is 15 amino acids. Germline-derived CDR1 and CDR2 are SEHNR and FQNEAQ (reference sequence). Trimming at V came to 5 bases and at J to 3 bases, leaving 9 bases not matched to a gene. CDR3 amino acids: CASSDPKGADTEAFF. The CDR3 DNA follows: TGTGCCAGCAGCGATCCAAAGGGGGCGGACACTGAAGCTTTCTTT.

The table lists this clone with a count of one. The chain links TRBV6-5 to TRBJ2-7, with 11 bases aligning to TRBD1. The germline V gene encodes CDR1 MNHEY and CDR2 SVGAGI. V trimming: 7 bases; J trimming: 4 bases; junction bases outside the gene matches: 9. This CDR3 has 15 amino acids. This chain's CDR3 is CASTPYGTGGYEQYF. The DNA of the CDR3 is TGTGCCAGCACCCCGTATGGGACAGGGGGGTACGAGCAGTACTTC.

The V and J genes are TRBV5-1 and TRBJ2-2; D might be TRBD2 (6 bases). Germline-derived CDR1 and CDR2 are SGHRS and YFSETQ. The CDR3 has 15 amino acids. V was cut by 3 bases and J by 5 bases, with 14 bases left in between. The CDR3 DNA is TGCGCCAGCAGCTCAAAGGTGGCGGGGACCGGGGAGCTGTTTTTT. As protein: CASSSKVAGTGELFF.

The chain's CDR3 is CASSPRRGPPDYGYTF. The CDR3, as DNA: TGCGCCAGCAGTCCAAGGCGAGGGCCGCCCGACTATGGCTACACCTTC. This chain links TRBV23-1 with TRBJ1-2; no clear D. TRBV23-1 qualifies as an ORF whose function is uncertain. CDR3 length: 16 amino acids. V lost 4 bases and J lost 3, with 18 bases in between.

This sequence joins TRBV5-1 and TRBJ2-1; 10 bases agree with TRBD2. This CDR3 contains 15 residues. Germline V lookup: CDR1 SGHRS, CDR2 YFSETQ. Trimming at V came to 4 bases and at J to 9 bases, leaving 10 bases not matched to a gene. DNA for the CDR3: TGCGCCAGCAGCATCAGCGGGGGGGACCTCGGTGAGCAGTTCTTC. Translating it yields CASSISGGDLGEQFF.

The V gene is TRBV5-1, the J gene TRBJ1-1, with 12 bases lining up with TRBD1. Germline V gene lookup returns CDR1 SGHRS and CDR2 YFSETQ. J gave up 3 bases and V 4 bases, and 7 bases lay outside the gene matches. The CDR3 covers 16 residues. The chain's CDR3 is CASSLGTGGSDTEAFF. CDR3 sequence (DNA): TGCGCCAGCAGCCTAGGGACAGGGGGCTCGGACACTGAAGCTTTCTTT.

This clone was seen once. The chain carries TRBV10-2 and TRBJ2-7; D is undetermined. The germline V gene has CDR1 WSHSY and CDR2 SAAADI. The CDR3 is 10 amino acids. As DNA, the CDR3 is TGCGACTTGAGCTCCTACGAGCAGTACTTC. Residues: CDLSSYEQYF.

The genes are TRBV27 and TRBJ1-2, with a tentative D call TRBD1 (5 bases). Germline assignment: CDR1 MNHEY and CDR2 SMNVEV (reference sequence). The CDR3 runs to 14 residues. Trimming removed 5 bases from V and 3 bases from J, with 13 bases in between. The CDR3 nucleotides are TGTGCCAGCAGTCACAGGTCAGCCCACTATGGCTACACCTTC. Protein product: CASSHRSAHYGYTF.

This chain links TRBV3-1 (or the pseudogene TRBV3-2) with TRBJ1-3, with TRBD1 as a possible D gene (5 bases). The CDR3 consists of 16 residues. Trimming cost V 4 bases and J 0 bases, with 13 bases left between them. Germline assignment: CDR1 LGHDT and CDR2 YNNKEL (reference sequence). The CDR3 sequence: CASSPKIDSSGNTIYF. CDR3 bases: TGTGCCAGCAGCCCCAAGATCGACAGCTCTGGAAACACCATATATTTT.

This clone was detected once. This chain uses TRBV5-1 with TRBJ2-7, with TRBD1 matching over 8 bases. The length of the CDR3 is 13 residues. Germline CDR1 reads SGHRS; CDR2 reads YFSETQ. V was clipped by 2 bases and J by 5 bases; unmatched bases: 3. As DNA, the CDR3 is TGCGCCAGCAGCTTCCTGGACAGGGACGAGCAGTACTTC. Translating it yields CASSFLDRDEQYF.

This chain joins TRBV6-5 and TRBJ2-1; TRBD1 agrees at 9 bases. Trimming at V came to 2 bases and at J to 6 bases, leaving 8 bases not matched to a gene. Looked up from germline, CDR1 is MNHEY and CDR2 is SVGAGI. CDR3 length: 16 residues. The CDR3 DNA sequence: TGTGCCAGCAGTTACACAACAGGGGGCGCAGGCAATGAGCAGTTCTTC. Its translation: CASSYTTGGAGNEQFF.

The chain employs TRBV30 and TRBJ1-2; TRBD1 matches at 8 bases. Trimming took 1 base from V and 7 from J; bases not matched to a gene: 8. The germline CDR1 and CDR2 sequences are GTSNPN and SVGIG (reference sequence). The CDR3 runs 14 residues. CDR3 nucleotide sequence: TGTGCCTGGAGTGGTAACAGGGGGGAGGCTGGCTACACCTTC. Its protein product is CAWSGNRGEAGYTF.

The chain has TRBV27 and TRBJ1-6; TRBD1 matches 9 bases. Trimming took 4 bases from V and 8 from J; bases not matched to a gene: 9. Germline V CDR1 and CDR2: MNHEY, SMNVEV (reference sequence). The CDR3 extends over 16 amino acids. Here the CDR3 reads CASSSGTGMLDSPLHF. The CDR3 bases are TGTGCCAGCAGTTCCGGGACAGGGATGTTGGATTCACCCCTCCACTTT.

The chain uses TRBV19 and TRBJ1-2; TRBD1 agrees at 9 bases. V was clipped by 1 base and J by 4 bases; unmatched bases: 4. This CDR3 is built from 15 residues. Per germline, CDR1 LNHDA and CDR2 SQIVND (reference sequence). Here the CDR3 reads CASSIGGQGSYGYTF. The CDR3 DNA is TGTGCCAGTAGTATAGGGGGACAGGGCTCCTATGGCTACACCTTC.

This clone was detected once. This chain links TRBV2 with TRBJ2-3, with 7 bases identical to TRBD2. Losses at the gene ends were 5 bases for V and 1 base for J; bases not matched to a gene: 6. This CDR3 spans 15 amino acids. Germline V gene data show CDR1 as SNHLY and CDR2 as FYNNEI. The CDR3 nucleotides are TGTGCCAGCAGTACAGCGGGGATCCGCACAGATACGCAGTATTTT. Protein product: CASSTAGIRTDTQYF.

The chain couples TRBV19 to TRBJ1-4, with 8 bases identical to TRBD1. With V trimmed by 9 bases and J by 7 bases, 13 bases remained unmatched. The CDR3 runs to 15 residues. Germline V gives CDR1 LNHDA, CDR2 SQIVND (reference sequence). CDR3 amino acids: CASREEGRGPEKLFF. The CDR3 nucleotides are TGTGCCAGCCGGGAGGAGGGCAGGGGGCCTGAAAAACTGTTTTTT.

CDR3: CASSITAGGTDTQYF. CDR3 DNA: TGTGCCAGTAGTATAACCGCGGGGGGGACAGATACGCAGTATTTT. This chain joins TRBV19 and TRBJ2-3; 9 nucleotides align to TRBD2. Germline CDR1 is LNHDA and CDR2 is SQIVND (reference sequence). Losses at the gene ends were 2 bases for V and 3 bases for J; bases not matched to a gene: 3. CDR3 size: 15 residues.

The J gene is TRBJ1-3, the V gene TRBV6-2 or TRBV6-3; weak D call: TRBD1 (5 bases). The germline CDR1 and CDR2 sequences are MNHEY and SVGEGT. The CDR3 runs to 15 residues. Trimming took off 5 bases at V and 0 bases at J, with 11 bases between the two ends. The CDR3 bases are TGTGCCAGCAGTCAACAGGTCCTCTCTGGAAACACCATATATTTT. It is translated as CASSQQVLSGNTIYF.

Points on this clone: A read error may account for a junction end that differs from germline. The chain carries TRBV7-7 and TRBJ2-7; TRBD1 aligns across 9 bases. The CDR3 runs 15 residues. The germline gives CDR1 SSHAT, CDR2 FNYEAQ (reference sequence). This CDR3 reads CASSPGQGSSYEQYF. CDR3 coding DNA: TGTGCTAGCAGCCCAGGACAGGGGAGCTCCTACGAGCAGTACTTC.